Listed below are T cell receptor beta chains from one sample, sequenced in a study of OX40 agonist ivuxolimab in advanced cancers. The protocol was immunoSEQ multiplex PCR, while the TCRdb copy is restricted to in-frame clones and leaves out a portion. Altogether tens of thousands of clones are present, more than 75% being singletons, with the ten largest covering roughly 1.9%. Specimen: CD4+ or CD8+ T cells sorted from blood, collected in a trial of the OX40 agonist ivuxolimab. All receptors derive from an adult with an advanced solid tumor such as melanoma, head and neck, liver or kidney cancer. The CDR3 runs from the conserved cysteine through the conserved F or W. The order of the fields is clone size, D gene, V gene, CDR3 length, J gene, CDR3 protein, CDR3 DNA. A D gene is named only where the DNA matches it firmly. Not all rows give a size; the values are once, few, many and, for expanded clones, a class.

clone_size: once
d_call: TRBD1
v_call: TRBV5-6
cdr3_length: 15
j_call: TRBJ2-2
cdr3_aa: CASSFRDRATGELFF
cdr3_nt: TGTGCCAGCAGCTTCAGGGACAGGGCTACCGGGGAGCTGTTTTTT

clone_size: NA
d_call: NA
v_call: TRBV7-2
cdr3_length: 15
j_call: TRBJ1-5
cdr3_aa: CASSLVGSGEQPQHF
cdr3_nt: TGTGCCAGCAGCTTAGTAGGTTCAGGGGAACAGCCCCAGCATTTT

clone_size: NA
d_call: NA
v_call: TRBV4-1
cdr3_length: 16
j_call: TRBJ1-6
cdr3_aa: CASSQEGASYNSPLHF
cdr3_nt: TGCGCCAGCAGCCAAGAGGGGGCGTCCTATAATTCACCCCTCCACTTT

clone_size: NA
d_call: NA
v_call: TRBV4-2
cdr3_length: 15
j_call: TRBJ2-2
cdr3_aa: CASSQVQRSVGELFF
cdr3_nt: TGTGCCAGCAGCCAAGTTCAGAGGTCCGTCGGGGAGCTGTTTTTT

clone_size: NA
d_call: NA
v_call: TRBV5-1
cdr3_length: 14
j_call: TRBJ1-4
cdr3_aa: CASSWTDDNEKLFF
cdr3_nt: TGCGCCAGCAGCTGGACAGATGATAATGAAAAACTGTTTTTT

clone_size: NA
d_call: TRBD1
v_call: TRBV10-3
cdr3_length: 15
j_call: TRBJ2-2
cdr3_aa: CAISQGAVNTGELFF
cdr3_nt: TGTGCCATCAGTCAGGGGGCGGTGAACACCGGGGAGCTGTTTTTT

clone_size: once
d_call: NA
v_call: TRBV2
cdr3_length: 14
j_call: TRBJ2-2
cdr3_aa: CASSEVGPTGELFF
cdr3_nt: TGTGCCAGCAGTGAAGTGGGCCCAACCGGGGAGCTGTTTTTT

clone_size: NA
d_call: NA
v_call: TRBV30
cdr3_length: 15
j_call: TRBJ1-1
cdr3_aa: CAWSVLRGKNTEAFF
cdr3_nt: TGTGCCTGGAGTGTACTTCGGGGTAAAAACACTGAAGCTTTCTTT

clone_size: NA
d_call: NA
v_call: TRBV15
cdr3_length: 16
j_call: TRBJ1-6
cdr3_aa: CATSRGKGLSPGPLHF
cdr3_nt: TGTGCCACCAGCAGGGGAAAAGGGTTGTCCCCCGGGCCCCTCCACTTT

clone_size: NA
d_call: NA
v_call: TRBV10-3
cdr3_length: 13
j_call: TRBJ1-4
cdr3_aa: CAISESEREKLFF
cdr3_nt: TGTGCCATCAGTGAGTCTGAGCGAGAAAAACTGTTTTTT

clone_size: NA
d_call: NA
v_call: TRBV29-1
cdr3_length: 12
j_call: TRBJ2-7
cdr3_aa: CSVEDRTYEQYF
cdr3_nt: TGCAGCGTCGAGGACAGAACCTACGAGCAGTACTTC

clone_size: NA
d_call: NA
v_call: TRBV7-9
cdr3_length: 11
j_call: TRBJ2-7
cdr3_aa: CASSLEHEQYF
cdr3_nt: TGTGCCAGCAGCCTTGAACACGAGCAGTACTTC

clone_size: NA
d_call: NA
v_call: TRBV5-1
cdr3_length: 15
j_call: TRBJ2-1
cdr3_aa: CASNPGTVFGNEQFF
cdr3_nt: TGCGCCAGCAACCCCGGGACTGTTTTCGGCAATGAGCAGTTCTTC

clone_size: NA
d_call: TRBD1
v_call: TRBV10-1
cdr3_length: 16
j_call: TRBJ1-2
cdr3_aa: CARNGQGTASNYGYTF
cdr3_nt: TGCGCCAGAAACGGACAGGGTACAGCCTCTAACTATGGCTACACCTTC

clone_size: NA
d_call: NA
v_call: TRBV7-2
cdr3_length: 14
j_call: TRBJ2-7
cdr3_aa: CASSNQQGLGEQYF
cdr3_nt: TGTGCCAGCAGCAACCAACAGGGATTAGGCGAGCAGTACTTC

clone_size: NA
d_call: NA
v_call: TRBV6-5
cdr3_length: 13
j_call: TRBJ2-1
cdr3_aa: CASSPNRVGEQFF
cdr3_nt: TGTGCCAGCAGCCCGAACAGGGTCGGTGAGCAGTTCTTC

clone_size: NA
d_call: NA
v_call: TRBV4-1
cdr3_length: 17
j_call: TRBJ2-7
cdr3_aa: CASSMTPPPDSPYEQYF
cdr3_nt: TGCGCCAGCAGCATGACCCCCCCACCGGACAGCCCCTACGAGCAGTACTTC

clone_size: NA
d_call: NA
v_call: TRBV18
cdr3_length: 13
j_call: TRBJ2-7
cdr3_aa: CASSRTTNVEQYF
cdr3_nt: TGTGCCAGCTCACGAACCACGAACGTCGAGCAGTACTTC

clone_size: NA
d_call: NA
v_call: TRBV19
cdr3_length: 17
j_call: TRBJ2-7
cdr3_aa: CASSGGGYRRGVYEQYF
cdr3_nt: TGTGCCAGTAGTGGTGGGGGGTATCGGCGTGGGGTTTACGAGCAGTACTTC

clone_size: NA
d_call: NA
v_call: TRBV30
cdr3_length: 13
j_call: TRBJ2-6
cdr3_aa: CGTALSGANVLTF
cdr3_nt: TGTGGGACAGCACTTTCTGGGGCCAACGTCCTGACTTTC

clone_size: NA
d_call: NA
v_call: TRBV29-1
cdr3_length: 13
j_call: TRBJ1-4
cdr3_aa: CSVEQAAGEKLFF
cdr3_nt: TGCAGCGTTGAGCAGGCCGCCGGTGAAAAACTGTTTTTT